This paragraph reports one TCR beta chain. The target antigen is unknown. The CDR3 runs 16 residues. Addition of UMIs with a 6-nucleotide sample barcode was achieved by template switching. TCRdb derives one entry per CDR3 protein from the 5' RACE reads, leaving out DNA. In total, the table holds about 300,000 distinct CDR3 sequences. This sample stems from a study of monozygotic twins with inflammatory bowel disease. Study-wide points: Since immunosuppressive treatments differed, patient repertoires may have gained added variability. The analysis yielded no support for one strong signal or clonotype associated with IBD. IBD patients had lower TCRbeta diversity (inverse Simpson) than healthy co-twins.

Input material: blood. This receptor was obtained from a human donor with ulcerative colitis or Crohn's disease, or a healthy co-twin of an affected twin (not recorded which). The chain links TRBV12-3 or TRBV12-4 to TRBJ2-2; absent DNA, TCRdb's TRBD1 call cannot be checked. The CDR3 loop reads CASSLLPGAYTGELFF.